The present T cell receptor beta chain was sequenced within a study of blood T cell repertoires in COVID-19. In the study overall: In each case, the material was cDNA or gDNA derived from T cells, B-cell-depleted T cells, or PBMCs.

Germline lookup yields CDR1 LNHDA and CDR2 SQIVND (reference sequence). The CDR3 loop spans 12 amino acids. Trimming shortened V by 8 bases and J by 5 bases, and 12 bases separated the two germline ends. This clone occurred a few times. Authors' processing steps: For nucleated cells, counts were estimated from reference gene primer amplification. Data came from immunoSEQ multiplex PCR; TCRdb stores just in-frame clones and leaves some out. V, J and clone size are taken as reported in that table, and D and trimming were inferred from the DNA itself. This table has some 190,000 clones, 82% appearing once.

The source material was peripheral blood. The source of this sequence is a woman of 80 years or more with active or convalescent COVID-19. The chain uses TRBV19 and TRBJ2-5; D perhaps matches TRBD1 (5 bases). The CDR3 sequence is CASRSGWETQYF. The CDR3 DNA reads as TGTGCCAGTCGTTCAGGGTGGGAGACCCAGTACTTC.